The T cell receptor (beta chain) described here comes from a study of regulatory T cells in long-lasting Graves disease. Study-level findings and limits: New patients shared fewer public clonotypes (approximately 970) than persistent patients did (roughly 2,700). TRBV28, TRBJ1-2 and TRBJ2-5 were segments that persistent disease favored.

Trimming left V 7 bases short and J 4 bases short, with 21 bases between. Germline CDR1 is MNHEY and CDR2 is SVGEGT. The CDR3 is 16 amino acids. Time point given: newly diagnosed GD, antithyroid drugs for less than 3 months. PBMCs were the source of the RNA used for TCR sequencing. This clonotype was seen at least ten times. Its antigen is still unknown. iRepertoire HTBI primers and Arm-PCR of CDR3 regions built TCR beta libraries. TCRdb reprocessed the multiplex PCR reads with MiXCR, giving one entry per CDR3 protein. The data hold 450,000 to 500,000 distinct CDR3 sequences, with around 16% observed a single time. These data also formed part of another study, on T cells in Graves' hyperthyroidism and ophthalmopathy. This second report adds: Stable Graves' hyperthyroidism meant no ophthalmopathy progression within 18 months.

The J gene is TRBJ2-3, the V gene TRBV6-2 or TRBV6-3; D is ambiguous. This TCR was recovered from a man in his forties with Graves disease. Specimen: peripheral blood mononuclear cells (PBMCs), collected at new diagnosis, from a patient treated with antithyroid drugs. This CDR3 reads CASKFRANSSPDTQYF. In DNA form, the CDR3 reads TGTGCCAGCAAATTCCGAGCAAACTCTTCCCCAGATACGCAGTATTTT.